Shown below are 19 T cell receptor beta chains from a single sample sequenced in a study of vaccination effects on CD4 cells after COVID-19. Culture lasted 10 days before CD4+ T cell isolation. Participants got two doses of BNT162b2 or mRNA-1273 vaccine. What these receptors recognize is not known. Assay used: immunoSEQ multiplex PCR; TCRdb lists only in-frame clones, some missing. The sample carries some 60,000 clones, approximately 81% recorded once. This specimen consisted of CD4+ T cells from PBMCs cultured without peptide, obtained after COVID-19 vaccination. These receptor sequences come from a human donor who received a COVID-19 vaccine.

The V call is TRBV9, the J call TRBJ2-1, with 7 bases identical to TRBD2. V trimming: 4 bases; J trimming: 6 bases; junction bases outside the gene matches: 7. Germline loops: CDR1 SGDLS, CDR2 YYNGEE. The CDR3 is made up of 14 amino acids. The CDR3 loop reads CASSPLGGGNEQFF. In DNA form, the CDR3 reads TGTGCCAGCAGCCCCCTGGGGGGGGGCAATGAGCAGTTCTTC.

The chain links TRBV7-9 to TRBJ2-7; perhaps D is TRBD1 or TRBD2 (6 bases each). Germline CDR1 is SEHNR and CDR2 is FQNEAQ (reference sequence). The CDR3 runs to 15 residues. Trimming took off 1 base at V and 6 bases at J, with 16 bases between the two ends. CDR3 DNA: TGTGCCAGCAGCTTAGAGGGGGGATTGATGACCGAGCAGTACTTC. It encodes CASSLEGGLMTEQYF.

The count of this clone is one. This chain joins TRBV5-5 and TRBJ1-1; TRBD1 matches at 8 bases. The CDR3 runs 18 residues. CDR1 is SGHKS and CDR2 is YYEKEE in the germline V gene (reference sequence). V trimming: 5 bases; J trimming: 0 bases; junction bases outside the gene matches: 15. CDR3 nucleotide sequence: TGTGCCAGCAGTTCCTGGCAGGGGGCGGATTGGGTGAACACTGAAGCTTTCTTT. This sequence encodes CASSSWQGADWVNTEAFF.

This rearrangement joins TRBV7-2 to TRBJ2-5, with 9 positions matching TRBD1. The junction had 10 bases not matched to a gene; V was cut back by 7 bases and J by 4 bases. This CDR3 has 15 amino acids. CDR1 SGHTA and CDR2 FQGNSA come from the germline V gene. CDR3 residues: CASKLQGAPPETQYF. The CDR3 DNA reads as TGTGCCAGCAAATTACAGGGGGCCCCGCCAGAGACCCAGTACTTC.

This clone has just one count. J is TRBJ2-1 and V is TRBV4-3; D might be TRBD2 (7 bases). This CDR3 has 16 residues. Germline values: CDR1 LGHNA, CDR2 YSLEER. Trimming shortened V by 1 base and J by 6 bases, and 16 bases separated the two germline ends. The CDR3 coding sequence is TGCGCCAGCAGCCAAGTTTATCGGGGGGCCGCCAATGAGCAGTTCTTC. Its protein is CASSQVYRGAANEQFF.

The V and J genes are TRBV19 and TRBJ2-2; 7 bases match TRBD2. CDR1 LNHDA and CDR2 SQIVND come from the germline V gene (reference sequence). The CDR3 runs to 16 residues. Trimming removed 5 bases from V and 2 bases from J; junction bases left unmatched: 8. The CDR3 spells CASSAGGGINTGELFF. The CDR3 DNA sequence: TGTGCCAGTAGTGCCGGGGGAGGGATTAACACCGGGGAGCTGTTTTTT.

The chain couples TRBV20-1 to TRBJ2-5, with D unclear. CDR1 DFQATT and CDR2 SNEGSKA come from the germline V gene (reference sequence). V was clipped by 3 bases and J by 0 bases, with 8 bases between them. The CDR3 loop spans 13 amino acids. For the CDR3, the DNA is TGCAGTGCTAGTCGAGGCCACCAAGAGACCCAGTACTTC. Translated, it gives CSASRGHQETQYF.

The V gene is TRBV6-5, the J gene TRBJ2-5; no reliable D call. The CDR3 is 12 residues long. The germline V and J ends were trimmed by 6 bases and 5 bases, with 10 bases remaining between them. Germline CDR1 and CDR2: MNHEY and SVGAGI. CDR3 loop: CASSQSWETQYF. Here the CDR3 DNA reads TGTGCCAGCAGCCAGAGTTGGGAGACCCAGTACTTC.

V gene TRBV28 combines with J gene TRBJ2-1; TRBD2 matches 12 bases. CDR1 MDHEN and CDR2 SYDVKM come from the germline V gene. The CDR3 is made up of 18 amino acids. Losses at the gene ends were 6 bases for V and 0 bases for J; bases not matched to a gene: 9. The CDR3 is CASRGTSGFLSSYNEQFF. CDR3 coding DNA: TGTGCCAGCAGAGGGACTAGCGGGTTCCTGAGCTCCTACAATGAGCAGTTCTTC.

A few counts support this clone. DNA of the CDR3: TGTGCCAGTAGTATTAGCGTTAGCTCCTACGAGCAGTACTTC. This encodes CASSISVSSYEQYF. This chain uses TRBV19 with TRBJ2-7; D perhaps matches TRBD2 (5 bases). The CDR3 sequence is 14 residues long. V was pared by 3 bases and J by 0 bases, with 9 bases between. Germline CDR1 is LNHDA and CDR2 is SQIVND (reference sequence).

The V and J genes are TRBV6-6 and TRBJ1-1, with D possibly being TRBD1 (6 bases). This CDR3 region has 13 residues. V shed 5 bases and J shed 7 bases, with 14 bases lying between them. The germline V gene encodes CDR1 MNHNY and CDR2 SVGAGI (reference sequence). The CDR3 nucleotides are TGTGCCAGCAGTCTAGACAGGCAAGTTGAAGCTTTCTTT. This codes for CASSLDRQVEAFF.

The chain uses TRBV7-2 and TRBJ2-5, with TRBD2 matching over 13 bases. V was clipped by 7 bases and J by 4 bases; unmatched bases: 9. The CDR3 runs to 16 residues. Germline CDR1 and CDR2: SGHTA and FQGNSA. CDR3 sequence reads: CASTLGTSGTLETQYF. CDR3 sequence (DNA): TGTGCCAGCACGCTCGGGACTAGCGGGACTTTAGAGACCCAGTACTTC.

The chain is built from TRBV7-8 and TRBJ1-5; 8 bases agree with TRBD1. V gave up 5 bases and J gave up 5 bases; unmatched junction bases: 11. CDR1 and CDR2 from the germline V gene are SGHVS and FQNEAQ. There are 16 residues in the CDR3. CDR3 sequence: CASSRAPQGADQPQHF. The CDR3 bases are TGTGCCAGCAGCCGAGCTCCGCAGGGGGCAGATCAGCCCCAGCATTTT.

This chain links TRBV4-1 with TRBJ1-5; 10 nucleotides match TRBD1. The CDR3 spans 16 residues. V was pared by 3 bases and J by 6 bases, with 8 bases of the junction left unmatched. The germline V gene encodes CDR1 MGHRA and CDR2 YSYEKL. The CDR3 loop reads CASSHPDRGNGQPQHF. The CDR3 DNA is TGCGCCAGCAGCCATCCGGACAGGGGGAATGGTCAGCCCCAGCATTTT.

The chain carries TRBV9 and TRBJ1-2, with TRBD1 matching 7 bases. The CDR3 has 16 residues. Germline CDR1 reads SGDLS; CDR2 reads YYNGEE. V shed 4 bases and J 3 bases; nucleotides not matched to a gene: 12. The DNA for the CDR3 is TGTGCCAGCAGCAAGAGTTGGGACAGAGAATACTATGGCTACACCTTC. As protein: CASSKSWDREYYGYTF.

The V and J genes are TRBV25-1 and TRBJ1-3; D is unresolved. Germline V gene data show CDR1 as MGHDK and CDR2 as SYGVNS. CDR3 length: 14 amino acids. The germline V and J ends were trimmed by 5 bases and 4 bases, with 12 bases remaining between them. The CDR3 sequence is CASSTEGGGNTIYF. The CDR3 DNA is TGTGCCAGCAGTACCGAGGGCGGGGGAAACACCATATATTTT.

CDR3 protein: CASSFGVTGRFEHF. CDR3 nucleotide sequence: TGTGCCAGCAGCTTCGGGGTTACAGGGAGGTTTGAGCATTTT. The rearrangement links TRBV7-9 to TRBJ1-5; a weak D match, TRBD1 (6 bases). The V gene's germline CDR1 is SEHNR and CDR2 FQNEAQ (reference sequence). V was trimmed by 3 bases and J by 14 bases, leaving 20 bases between them. The CDR3 spans 14 residues.

The genes are TRBV11-3 and TRBJ2-7, with 12 bases fitting TRBD2. The germline gives CDR1 SGHNT, CDR2 YENEEA. The CDR3 spans 16 residues. Losses at the gene ends were 5 bases for V and 3 bases for J; bases not matched to a gene: 8. CDR3 nucleotides: TGTGCCAGCAGCCTACCCGTACTAGCGGGGGGCTACGAGCAGTACTTC. It codes for CASSLPVLAGGYEQYF.

The chain joins TRBV23-1 to TRBJ1-2; 7 bases are a match to TRBD1. TRBV23-1 is sorted into the ORF group, with uncertain function. V shed 2 bases, J shed 8 bases, and the junction held 14 bases outside the gene matches. This CDR3 comprises 16 residues. CDR3 region: CASSQPFDREIGGYTF. CDR3 bases: TGCGCCAGCAGTCAACCGTTTGACAGGGAAATTGGAGGCTACACCTTC.